This passage covers 31 T cell receptor beta chains from one sample sequenced in a study of cytomegalovirus exposure and HLA in healthy donors. The PCR ran on 60 Vbeta and 13 Jbeta primers. Sequenced by immunoSEQ multiplex PCR; TCRdb stores in-frame clones only, minus some. The sample holds fewer than 150,000 clones; 80% are singletons and the top ten take under 7.5%. Material: PBMCs. The receptors here all came from a man aged 40-49 years in good health and CMV-seropositive.

The rearrangement uses TRBV5-4 and TRBJ1-3, with 7 bases matching TRBD1. The CDR3 runs 15 residues. With 0 bases clipped from V and 4 bases from J, the junction kept 4 bases outside the gene matches. Germline loops: CDR1 SGHNT, CDR2 YYREEE (reference sequence). CDR3 coding DNA: TGTGCCAGCAGCTTGGAAAGGGGGCAAGGAAACACCATATATTTT. It codes for CASSLERGQGNTIYF.

The chain links TRBV5-4 to TRBJ2-3, with 9 bases aligning to TRBD2. The CDR3 is made up of 17 amino acids. V lost 1 base and J lost 1; bases outside the gene matches: 7. The V gene's germline CDR1 is SGHNT and CDR2 YYREEE (reference sequence). The DNA for the CDR3 is TGTGCCAGCAGCTTGTGGATAGCGGGAGCGGGCACAGATACGCAGTATTTT. Its protein product is CASSLWIAGAGTDTQYF.

This clone came up once. The chain uses TRBV7-9 and TRBJ1-5; D is unclear. Germline V gene lookup returns CDR1 SEHNR and CDR2 FQNEAQ (reference sequence). This CDR3 contains 15 residues. The V end lost 4 bases, the J end lost 7 bases, and 17 bases lay between the germline ends. The CDR3 coding sequence is TGTGCCAGCAGCTCCTTATCCCCGGTTTGGCAGCCCCAGCATTTT. The encoded protein is CASSSLSPVWQPQHF.

This chain uses TRBV19 with TRBJ2-7, with 7 bases matching TRBD1. Germline V CDR1 and CDR2: LNHDA, SQIVND (reference sequence). This CDR3 is 13 amino acids long. V dropped 7 bases and J dropped 0; count of bases not matched to a gene: 3. For the CDR3, the DNA is TGTGCCAGTACCGGGACAGTCTCCTACGAGCAGTACTTC. Amino acids: CASTGTVSYEQYF.

This chain joins TRBV2 and TRBJ1-4; D is unresolved. V shed 3 bases and J shed 4 bases, with 6 bases lying between them. This CDR3 is 13 amino acids long. Germline CDR1 SNHLY, CDR2 FYNNEI. The CDR3 loop reads CASSDRINEKLFF. The CDR3 DNA is TGTGCCAGCAGTGACAGGATTAATGAAAAACTGTTTTTT.

The chain couples TRBV28 to TRBJ1-3; TRBD1 might be the D (6 bases). Germline V gene sequence: CDR1 MDHEN, CDR2 SYDVKM. Between the trimmed V and J ends, which lost 7 bases and 7 bases, there was a span of 20 bases. The length of the CDR3 is 15 residues. CDR3 protein: CASTPSGVGGNTIYF. In nucleotides, the CDR3 is TGTGCCAGCACACCCTCAGGGGTCGGGGGGAACACCATATATTTT.

The chain uses TRBV18 and TRBJ2-7; TRBD1 matches at 11 bases. This CDR3 region has 15 residues. Losses at the gene ends were 1 base for V and 3 bases for J; bases not matched to a gene: 2. Germline CDR1 reads KGHSH; CDR2 reads LQKENI. Written as DNA, the CDR3 is TGTGCCAGCTCACCACGGACAGGGGGCATCTACGAGCAGTACTTC. It yields the protein CASSPRTGGIYEQYF.

The chain has TRBV2 and TRBJ2-5; 11 bases align to TRBD2. Looked up from germline, CDR1 is SNHLY and CDR2 is FYNNEI. The CDR3 is 16 residues long. V lost 8 bases, J lost 0 bases, and 8 bases stayed unmatched. The CDR3 sequence is CASGGLAGGNQETQYF. The CDR3 coding sequence is TGTGCCAGCGGAGGGCTAGCGGGGGGAAACCAAGAGACCCAGTACTTC.

V and J are TRBV29-1 and TRBJ2-1; the match to TRBD2 covers 9 bases. CDR1 is SQVTM, CDR2 ANQGSEA, per germline. The CDR3 loop spans 12 amino acids. In DNA, the CDR3 is TGCAGTTTTCTAGCGGGACGAAATGAGCAGTTCTTC. Protein product: CSFLAGRNEQFF.

This clone was counted a few times. The chain is built from TRBV27 and TRBJ1-1; perhaps TRBD1 as D (5 bases). Trimming removed 4 bases at V and 1 base at J, with 13 bases between. The CDR3 runs 15 residues. Germline V gene sequence: CDR1 MNHEY, CDR2 SMNVEV (reference sequence). CDR3 DNA: TGTGCCAGCAGTTCAACGGGACTGGGGAACACTGAAGCTTTCTTT. Amino acid sequence: CASSSTGLGNTEAFF.

This chain joins TRBV5-1 and TRBJ2-7; 8 bases match TRBD1. V was clipped by 2 bases and J by 5 bases; unmatched bases: 12. The CDR3 covers 16 residues. Germline CDR1 SGHRS, CDR2 YFSETQ. CDR3 loop: CASSFSGQGIANEQYF. The CDR3 DNA reads as TGCGCCAGCAGCTTCTCCGGACAGGGTATAGCTAACGAGCAGTACTTC.

The J gene is TRBJ2-5, the V gene TRBV6-5; D is possibly TRBD1 (6 bases). Trimming removed 8 bases at V and 1 base at J, with 11 bases between. The CDR3 loop spans 13 amino acids. Looked up from germline, CDR1 is MNHEY and CDR2 is SVGAGI. CDR3 region: CASRDILQETQYF. The CDR3 region has the DNA TGTGCCAGCCGGGACATACTCCAAGAGACCCAGTACTTC.

V gene TRBV7-8 combines with J gene TRBJ1-2; TRBD1 matches at 7 bases. CDR1 and CDR2 (germline): SGHVS, FQNEAQ. V lost 5 bases, J lost 4 bases, and 1 base stayed unmatched. CDR3 length equals 12 residues. The CDR3 protein is CASSPGGYGYTF. DNA of the CDR3: TGTGCCAGCAGCCCAGGGGGCTATGGCTACACCTTC.

CDR3 DNA sequence: TGTGCCAGCTCCTCAGCGGGGGCCAGCACAGATACGCAGTATTTT. Amino acids: CASSSAGASTDTQYF. The chain uses TRBV27 and TRBJ2-3; TRBD2 matches 8 bases. V was pared by 8 bases and J by 0 bases, with 7 bases of the junction left unmatched. Germline CDR1 is MNHEY and CDR2 is SMNVEV (reference sequence). CDR3 length equals 15 residues.

The chain is built from TRBV5-1 and TRBJ2-7; 8 bases fit TRBD2. The CDR3 has 15 residues. The germline gives CDR1 SGHRS, CDR2 YFSETQ. J lost 4 bases, V lost 1 base, and 7 bases had no gene match. The DNA of the CDR3 is TGCGCCAGCAGCTTGAATAGCGGGACTTCGTACGAGCAGTACTTC. Amino acids: CASSLNSGTSYEQYF.

Comments on this clone: At one of its ends the junction is not consistent with the germline gene, which may arise from a read error. The genes are TRBV19 and TRBJ2-1; 8 bases are a match to TRBD1. Germline V gives CDR1 LNHDA, CDR2 SQIVND (reference sequence). This CDR3 has 12 residues. CDR3 sequence reads: CASSIPGQGWLF. CDR3 sequence (DNA): TGTGCCAGTAGTATCCCCGGACAGGGATGGCTCTTC.

The chain links TRBV10-2 to TRBJ2-3; 7 bases agree with TRBD1. CDR3 size: 16 residues. Per germline, CDR1 WSHSY and CDR2 SAAADI. With 9 bases clipped from V and 4 bases from J, the junction kept 16 bases outside the gene matches. In nucleotides, the CDR3 is TGCGCCAGTGCCCCTACGGACAGGCAAAGGGCAGATACGCAGTATTTT. Translated, it gives CASAPTDRQRADTQYF.

This clone showed up just a few times. The chain carries TRBV7-2 and TRBJ2-6; 7 positions match TRBD2. Germline CDR1 reads SGHTA; CDR2 reads FQGNSA. There are 15 residues in the CDR3. The V gene end was trimmed by 3 bases and the J gene end by 4 bases; junction bases not matched to a gene: 3. The DNA for the CDR3 is TGTGCCAGCAGCTTGGGAGGGTCGGGGGCCAACGTCCTGACTTTC. This codes for CASSLGGSGANVLTF.

In DNA, the CDR3 is TGTGCCAGCAGTATTGGACAGGGCTACGAGCAGTACTTC. Translated: CASSIGQGYEQYF. The rearrangement uses TRBV27 and TRBJ2-7; TRBD1 agrees at 8 bases. CDR3 length equals 13 residues. Germline-derived CDR1 and CDR2 are MNHEY and SMNVEV (reference sequence). J was trimmed by 3 bases and V by 5 bases; bases with no gene match: 3.

As to this clone: The junction shows a germline mismatch at one end, possibly a read error. Other DNA sequences within the sample encode an identical CDR3. The chain is built from TRBV7-8 and TRBJ1-6; D unresolved. The CDR3 has 14 amino acids. The germline gives CDR1 SGHVS, CDR2 FQNEAQ. The CDR3 coding sequence is TGTGCCAGCAGCTTAGGGGCAGTTAATTCCCCCCTCCACTTT. Its protein is CASSLGAVNSPLHF.

Remarks on this clone: Other DNA sequences in this sample translate to the same CDR3. CDR3 residues: CASSLGLVRAGTSTDTQYF. CDR3 bases: TGTGCCAGCAGCTTAGGGTTGGTGCGAGCAGGAACAAGCACAGATACGCAGTATTTT. The chain recombines TRBV7-9 with TRBJ2-3; D is uncertain. CDR1 and CDR2 from the germline V gene are SEHNR and FQNEAQ (reference sequence). V lost 1 base, J lost 0 bases, and 20 bases lay in between. CDR3 length: 19 residues.

The chain is built from TRBV5-4 and TRBJ2-5, with TRBD2 identical over 7 bases. Trimming took 0 bases from V and 5 from J; bases not matched to a gene: 7. Per germline, CDR1 SGHNT and CDR2 YYREEE (reference sequence). There are 15 residues in the CDR3. CDR3 amino acids: CASSLGLGGEETQYF. Here the CDR3 DNA reads TGTGCCAGCAGCTTGGGACTGGGGGGGGAGGAGACCCAGTACTTC. Supplemented by reference TRBV5-4 and TRBJ2-5, the full variable domain reads ETGVTQSPTHLIKTRGQQVTLRCSSQSGHNTVSWYQQALGQGPQFIFQYYREEENGRGNFPPRFSGLQFPNYSSELNVNALELDDSALYLCASSLGLGGEETQYFGPGTRLLVL.

Worth noting for this clone: One junction end disagrees with the germline gene, perhaps due to a read error. The J gene is TRBJ2-3, the V gene TRBV7-7; D gene unclear. Germline lookup yields CDR1 SSHAT and CDR2 FNYEAQ (reference sequence). The CDR3 is made up of 15 amino acids. For the CDR3, the DNA is TGTGCTAGCAGCTTAGAAGGCAGGCACACAGATACGCAGTATTTT. Protein: CASSLEGRHTDTQYF. The whole variable domain, filled in from reference TRBV7-7 and TRBJ2-3, reads GAGVSQSPRYKVTKRGQDVTLRCDPISSHATLYWYQQALGQGPEFLTYFNYEAQPDKSGLPSDRFSAERPEGSISTLTIQRTEQRDSAMYRCASSLEGRHTDTQYFGPGTRLTVL.

J is TRBJ1-5 and V is TRBV27; 7 bases line up with TRBD1. The CDR3 loop spans 14 amino acids. Germline assignment: CDR1 MNHEY and CDR2 SMNVEV (reference sequence). The junction had 3 bases not matched to a gene; V was cut back by 6 bases and J by 1 base. This CDR3 reads CASSVQGSNQPQHF. The CDR3 DNA is TGTGCCAGCAGCGTACAGGGGAGCAATCAGCCCCAGCATTTT.

This clone has a handful of counts. The V and J genes are TRBV7-2 and TRBJ2-7, with D possibly TRBD1 on 6 matching bases. Germline V lookup: CDR1 SGHTA, CDR2 FQGNSA. The CDR3 totals 15 residues. Trimming cost V 5 bases and J 1 base, with 15 bases left between them. In DNA form, the CDR3 reads TGTGCCAGCAGCCCCACCGGACAGACTTCCTACGAGCAGTACTTC. Amino acid sequence: CASSPTGQTSYEQYF.

Worth noting for this clone: The same CDR3 can be traced to other DNA sequences in this sample. The chain recombines TRBV18 with TRBJ1-1; D is possibly TRBD1 (6 bases). Germline V gene lookup returns CDR1 KGHSH and CDR2 LQKENI. V lost 3 bases to trimming and J lost 5 bases, with 13 bases between them. CDR3 length: 14 amino acids. This chain's CDR3 is CASSPGQGNTEAFF. Here the CDR3 DNA reads TGTGCCAGCTCACCCGGCCAGGGGAATACTGAAGCTTTCTTT.

The chain has TRBV5-1 and TRBJ1-1; TRBD1 might be the D (6 bases). CDR3 size: 17 residues. From germline, CDR1 is SGHRS and CDR2 YFSETQ. Trimming pared 3 bases from V and 1 base from J, leaving 19 bases between. CDR3 sequence: CASSSGGRGVRNTEAFF. CDR3 sequence (DNA): TGCGCCAGCAGCTCCGGGGGGCGCGGGGTGCGGAACACTGAAGCTTTCTTT.

This sequence joins TRBV5-1 and TRBJ1-2; D is unresolved. The CDR3 loop spans 11 amino acids. Deletions cut 7 bases from V and 8 bases from J, with 12 bases between. Germline V gene data show CDR1 as SGHRS and CDR2 as YFSETQ. CDR3 sequence: CASGQTNGYTF. In DNA form, the CDR3 reads TGCGCCAGCGGTCAGACAAACGGCTACACCTTC.

The rearrangement uses TRBV6-5 and TRBJ1-3; 9 bases match TRBD1. Germline V gene data show CDR1 as MNHEY and CDR2 as SVGAGI. The CDR3 is 16 amino acids. J gave up 0 bases and V 4 bases, and 4 bases lay outside the gene matches. CDR3 coding DNA: TGTGCCAGCAGTTCCTTGACAGGGGGCTCTGGAAACACCATATATTTT. As protein: CASSSLTGGSGNTIYF.

The J gene is TRBJ2-5, the V gene TRBV5-6, with D possibly matching TRBD2 (6 bases). Trimming stripped 3 bases from V and 0 bases from J, with 6 bases between. Per germline, CDR1 SGHDT and CDR2 YYEEEE. The length of the CDR3 is 13 residues. CDR3 sequence: CASSWDYQETQYF. The DNA of the CDR3 is TGTGCCAGCAGCTGGGACTACCAAGAGACCCAGTACTTC.

About this clone: An end of the junction differs from the germline gene, which may be a read error. V gene TRBV7-7 combines with J gene TRBJ1-1; D is ambiguous. The CDR3 contains 13 residues. Germline V lookup: CDR1 SSHAT, CDR2 FNYEAQ (reference sequence). For the CDR3, the DNA is TGTGCTAGCAGCTTCACAGTGAACACTGAAGCTTTCTTT. Encoded protein: CASSFTVNTEAFF.